This T cell receptor beta chain is from a study of T cell responses to AZD1222 COVID-19 vaccine. Across the study: Second-dose intervals near 4 or 12 weeks were combined.

Trimming removed 5 bases from V and 5 bases from J, with 15 bases in between. From germline, CDR1 is MNHEY and CDR2 SMNVEV (reference sequence). The CDR3 spans 14 residues. Points on this clone: Its antigen is not known.

Study-wide results and caveats: Repertoires were obtained solely post-peak T cell response. In a largely white British group with more females than males, clonal diversity was possibly underestimated.

Some clones are missing from TCRdb's copy, which holds only in-frame ones; the method was immunoSEQ multiplex PCR. The sample consists of about 140,000 clones, approximately 90% of them appearing once. This TCR came from an adult in good health. Here the sequenced sample was peripheral blood, taken on day 0 of AZD1222 vaccination. This chain links TRBV27 with TRBJ1-1; TRBD1 might be the D (5 bases). The CDR3 spells CASSIRGRETEAFF. The CDR3 coding sequence is TGTGCCAGCAGTATAAGGGGTCGGGAAACTGAAGCTTTCTTT.